The 10 T cell receptor beta chains in this list originate from one sample, sequenced in a study of T-cell reconstitution after alpha-beta-depleted transplantation in children. Preparing the TCRbeta library involved the use of unique molecular identifiers. TCRdb reprocessed the PCR reads with MiXCR, giving one entry per CDR3 protein. Of 200,000 to 300,000 distinct CDR3 sequences listed, 12% were seen once; the top ten hold over 2.5%. Here the sequenced sample was PBMCs from the stem cell graft donor, taken from the stem cell graft. The origin of the receptors is a human donor who donated a stem cell graft to a child with acute lymphoblastic leukemia.

This clonotype has ten or more counts. This chain links TRBV3-1 with TRBJ2-5; 7 bases match TRBD2. CDR3 length: 15 amino acids. CDR1 LGHDT and CDR2 YNNKEL come from the germline V gene (reference sequence). V shed 3 bases and J 4 bases; nucleotides not matched to a gene: 8. CDR3 sequence reads: CASSHRKGLRETQYF. CDR3 DNA sequence: TGTGCCAGCAGCCACCGAAAGGGACTACGAGAGACCCAGTACTTC.

In this sample, this clonotype turned up many times. The chain is built from TRBV9 and TRBJ2-1; 7 bases fit TRBD2. CDR3 length: 15 residues. Germline lookup yields CDR1 SGDLS and CDR2 YYNGEE. J was trimmed by 6 bases and V by 1 base; bases with no gene match: 7. The CDR3: CASSVRPAGVNEQFF. The CDR3 DNA follows: TGTGCCAGCAGCGTAAGACCGGCGGGGGTCAATGAGCAGTTCTTC.

In its sample, this clonotype was seen many times. This chain connects TRBV5-1 to TRBJ2-7; perhaps TRBD1 as D (6 bases). This CDR3 region has 14 residues. The V and J ends lost 0 bases and 3 bases respectively, with 10 bases between them. Germline V gene data show CDR1 as SGHRS and CDR2 as YFSETQ. The CDR3 coding sequence is TGCGCCAGCAGCTTGGAGCTGGGACACTACGAGCAGTACTTC. This sequence encodes CASSLELGHYEQYF. Full variable domain (remainder filled in from reference TRBV5-1 and TRBJ2-7): KAGVTQTPRYLIKTRGQQVTLSCSPISGHRSVSWYQQTPGQGLQFLFEYFSETQRNKGNFPGRFSGRQFSNSRSEMNVSTLELGDSALYLCASSLELGHYEQYFGPGTRLTVT.

In its sample, this clonotype was seen many times. This chain connects TRBV15 to TRBJ1-1; TRBD1 agrees at 7 bases. Trimming at V came to 0 bases and at J to 4 bases, leaving 2 bases not matched to a gene. The CDR3 runs to 14 residues. Germline CDR1 and CDR2: LNHNV and YYDKDF (reference sequence). CDR3 in DNA: TGTGCCACCAGCAGAGAATACAGGGGCACTGAAGCTTTCTTT. This gives the protein CATSREYRGTEAFF.

This clonotype occurred many times. CDR3 residues: CASSLLAGGDSNEQFF. The CDR3 DNA reads as TGTGCCAGCAGTTTATTGGCGGGAGGTGACTCCAATGAGCAGTTCTTC. The rearrangement uses TRBV12-3 or TRBV12-4 and TRBJ2-1; 8 positions match TRBD2. The CDR3 is made up of 16 amino acids. Losses at the gene ends were 2 bases for V and 6 bases for J; bases not matched to a gene: 9.

This clonotype has ten or more counts. The genes are TRBV6-5 and TRBJ2-7; D may be TRBD1 (6 bases). Germline V gives CDR1 MNHEY, CDR2 SVGAGI. Trimming removed 2 bases at V and 1 base at J, with 9 bases between. The CDR3 loop spans 14 amino acids. CDR3 sequence: CASSYGQPSYEQYF. In nucleotides, the CDR3 is TGTGCCAGCAGTTACGGACAGCCATCCTACGAGCAGTACTTC.

This clonotype was seen repeatedly, ten times or more. This chain joins TRBV5-1 and TRBJ1-3; D remains unclear. The CDR3 spans 11 residues. Trimming stripped 0 bases from V and 7 bases from J, with 2 bases between. The germline V gene encodes CDR1 SGHRS and CDR2 YFSETQ. CDR3 in amino acids: CASSLENTIYF. Here the CDR3 DNA reads TGCGCCAGCAGCTTGGAGAACACCATATATTTT.

A word on this clonotype: A read error is possible here, since a much larger clone lies one base away. The rearrangement uses TRBV5-1 and TRBJ2-1; possibly TRBD1 or TRBD2 for D (5 bases each). Trimming took 0 bases from V and 1 from J, leaving 11 bases between them. The CDR3 is 16 amino acids. The germline V gene has CDR1 SGHRS and CDR2 YFSETQ. The CDR3 sequence is CASSLAWGRSYNEQFF. CDR3 coding DNA: TGCGCCAGCAGCTTGGCCTGGGGGAGATCCTACAATGAGCAGTTCTTC.

This clonotype came up a few times. This chain connects TRBV20-1 to TRBJ2-3; 10 nucleotides agree with TRBD2. Losses at the gene ends were 5 bases for V and 6 bases for J; bases not matched to a gene: 14. The CDR3 runs 16 residues. Germline CDR1 and CDR2: DFQATT and SNEGSKA (reference sequence). CDR3 DNA: TGCAGTGCTTCTCCGCTCCCTAGCGGGGGAATGGATACGCAGTATTTT. Its protein is CSASPLPSGGMDTQYF.

The chain couples TRBV5-5 to TRBJ1-2; D is ambiguous. Germline CDR1 is SGHKS and CDR2 is YYEKEE (reference sequence). The CDR3 totals 12 residues. Trimming removed 4 bases at V and 7 bases at J, with 11 bases between. CDR3 protein: CASSLALGGYTF. In DNA, the CDR3 is TGTGCCAGCAGCCTGGCACTCGGTGGCTACACCTTC.